This T cell receptor (beta chain) derives from a study of T cell repertoires in cytomegalovirus infection. Study-level background: Indications of both CMV infection and matching HLA type were provided by public TCR beta signatures. Findings and limits, study-wide: The ex vivo response showed dominance by HLA-C-restricted CMV-specific TCR beta clonotypes.

Turning to this clonotype: Its specificity is unknown.

MiXCR, run by TCRdb on the reads, gives a single entry per CDR3 protein. The sample includes about 530,000 distinct CDR3 sequences, less than 30% of them seen just once. After removal of 0 bases from V and 6 bases from J, the junction contained 10 bases not matched to a gene. CDR3 length: 17 amino acids. Germline CDR1 is LGHNA and CDR2 is YSLEER. The specimen was PBMCs. The source is a human donor in good health (CMV status not recorded). Some clones in this sample may be carry-over from other donors' samples. This sequence joins TRBV4-3 and TRBJ1-5, with TRBD1 identical over 8 bases. CDR3 bases: TGCGCCAGCAGCCAAGATTATGGCAGGGGGCCGCTTCAGCCCCAGCATTTT. As protein: CASSQDYGRGPLQPQHF.